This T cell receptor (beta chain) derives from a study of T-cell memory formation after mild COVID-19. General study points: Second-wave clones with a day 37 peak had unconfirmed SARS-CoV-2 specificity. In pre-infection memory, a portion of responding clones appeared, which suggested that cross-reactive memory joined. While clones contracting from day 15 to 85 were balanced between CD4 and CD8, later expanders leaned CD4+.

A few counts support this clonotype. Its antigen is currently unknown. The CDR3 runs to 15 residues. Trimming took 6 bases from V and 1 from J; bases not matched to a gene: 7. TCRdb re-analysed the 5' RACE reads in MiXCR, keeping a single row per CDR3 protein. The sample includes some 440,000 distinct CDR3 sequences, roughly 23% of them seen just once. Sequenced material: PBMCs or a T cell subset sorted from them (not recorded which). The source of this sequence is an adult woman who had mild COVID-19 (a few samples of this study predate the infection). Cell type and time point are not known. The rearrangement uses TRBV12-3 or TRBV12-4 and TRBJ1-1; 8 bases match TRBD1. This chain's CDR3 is CASSSKGTGNTEAFF. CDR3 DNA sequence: TGTGCCAGCAGCTCCAAGGGGACAGGGAACACTGAAGCTTTCTTT.